This T cell receptor (beta chain) stems from a study of T cell repertoires in aging, cancer and after chemotherapy. The V and J ends lost 5 bases and 0 bases, in that order; junction bases with no gene match: 12. Per germline, CDR1 SGHTA and CDR2 FQGTGA. CDR3 length: 19 residues. A mixed TRB-A/B primer pool amplified rearranged TRB by multiplex touch-down PCR. TCRdb re-analysed the multiplex PCR reads in MiXCR, keeping a single row per CDR3 protein. The sample yields roughly 6,200 distinct CDR3 sequences, 27% seen once. TCR beta rearrangements were amplified from peripheral blood genomic DNA. Sequenced sample: blood. The TCR sequence derives from a human donor in good health. The gene calls are TRBV7-3 and TRBJ2-3; 12 nucleotides align to TRBD2. CDR3 region: CASSPGLAGHGPSTDTQYF. Written as DNA, the CDR3 is TGTGCCAGCAGCCCGGGACTAGCGGGCCACGGACCTAGCACAGATACGCAGTATTTT.